This T cell receptor (beta chain) was observed in a study of regulatory T cells in long-lasting Graves disease. The study's findings and limits: Small sample size may have lowered accuracy.

This clonotype occurred many times. Its cognate antigen is unknown. Time point noted: persistent/refractory GD, antithyroid drugs over 5 years with positive TRAb. Preparation of the TCR library used RNA extracted from PBMCs. Graves' disease diagnosis used American Thyroid Association guidelines. Arm-PCR with iRepertoire HTBI primers amplified the CDR3 regions for these TCR beta libraries. The authors' processing: Among the samples, around 58 TRBV and more than twelve TRBJ segments were identified. A single record per CDR3 protein comes from TCRdb applying MiXCR to the multiplex PCR reads. TCRdb's processing, not the study's, gives the V and J calls here. The table has about 470,000 distinct CDR3 sequences, 20% to 25% seen once. Sequenced material: peripheral blood mononuclear cells (PBMCs), taken when the disease was refractory, from a patient treated with antithyroid drugs. This receptor was identified in a female donor with Graves disease.

The CDR3 nucleotides read TGTGCCAGCCTAGGGTCCCCTGGGGCCTATAGCAATCAGCCCCAGCATTTT. It yields the protein CASLGSPGAYSNQPQHF. The chain combines TRBV28 with TRBJ1-5; tentative D call: TRBD1 (5 bases). Germline CDR1 MDHEN, CDR2 SYDVKM. CDR3 length equals 17 residues. With 8 bases removed from V and 0 bases from J, the gap between germline ends came to 20 bases.